This passage covers 14 T cell receptor beta chains from one sample sequenced in a study of patients and donors after allogeneic stem cell transplantation. TCRdb reprocessed the RT-PCR reads via MiXCR and lists one record per CDR3 protein. The sample has 920,000 or so distinct CDR3 sequences; more than 15% are singletons. The sequenced sample consisted of blood, either unsorted or a sorted T cell fraction (not recorded which). Source of these receptors: a human donor who was either an allogeneic HSCT recipient or a stem cell or donor lymphocyte infusion donor (not recorded which). It is not recorded whose cells these are; they may come from a transplant donor.

CDR3: CASRDSGTADYEQYF. As DNA, the CDR3 is TGTGCCAGCAGGGATTCCGGGACAGCAGATTACGAGCAGTACTTC. The V call is TRBV3-1, the J call TRBJ2-7; TRBD1 matches 7 bases. The junction had 12 bases not matched to a gene; V was cut back by 6 bases and J by 4 bases. CDR3 size: 15 residues. Germline CDR1 reads LGHDT; CDR2 reads YNNKEL (reference sequence).

This clonotype was found a few times. This chain connects TRBV20-1 to TRBJ2-1; 11 nucleotides line up with TRBD2. The germline V gene encodes CDR1 DFQATT and CDR2 SNEGSKA (reference sequence). The CDR3 contains 14 residues. V shed 4 bases and J 3 bases; nucleotides not matched to a gene: 2. The CDR3 sequence is CSAIGTSGYNEQFF. The DNA of the CDR3 is TGCAGTGCTATCGGGACTAGCGGCTACAATGAGCAGTTCTTC.

A few counts support this clonotype. The gene calls are TRBV7-9 and TRBJ2-1; TRBD2 matches at 7 bases. The germline CDR1 and CDR2 sequences are SEHNR and FQNEAQ (reference sequence). V gave up 5 bases and J gave up 4 bases; unmatched junction bases: 11. The CDR3 spans 16 residues. The CDR3 protein is CASSGPRDYLYNEQFF. CDR3 DNA: TGTGCCAGCAGCGGGCCACGGGACTACTTATACAATGAGCAGTTCTTC.

The chain uses TRBV10-3 and TRBJ2-7; D is unresolved. Trimming stripped 0 bases from V and 3 bases from J, with 15 bases between. CDR1 ENHRY and CDR2 SYGVKD come from the germline V gene. CDR3 length: 16 amino acids. The CDR3 region is CAISESLGQSDYEQYF. CDR3 DNA: TGTGCCATCAGTGAGTCTTTAGGGCAGTCCGACTACGAGCAGTACTTC.

This rearrangement joins TRBV7-6 to TRBJ2-7; D possibly corresponds to TRBD2 (6 bases). Trimming pared 1 base from V and 2 bases from J, leaving 12 bases between. From germline, CDR1 is SGHVS and CDR2 FNYEAQ. CDR3 length: 15 amino acids. The CDR3 DNA is TGTGCCAGCAGCTTAGAGACTAGGGCTACCTACGAGCAGTACTTC. Its protein is CASSLETRATYEQYF. The variable domain in full, completed from reference TRBV7-6 and TRBJ2-7, reads GAGVSQSPRYKVTKRGQDVALRCDPISGHVSLYWYRQALGQGPEFLTYFNYEAQQDKSGLPNDRFSAERPEGSISTLTIQRTEQRDSAMYRCASSLETRATYEQYFGPGTRLTVT.

There are a few counts of this clonotype. The genes are TRBV19 and TRBJ1-4; 10 bases match TRBD1. Losses at the gene ends were 8 bases for V and 0 bases for J; bases not matched to a gene: 6. The CDR3 runs 16 residues. The germline CDR1 and CDR2 sequences are LNHDA and SQIVND (reference sequence). CDR3 nucleotides: TGTGCCAGTGCGGGACAGGGGATTGCAACTAATGAAAAACTGTTTTTT. This sequence encodes CASAGQGIATNEKLFF.

The chain employs TRBV20-1 and TRBJ2-7, with 9 bases lining up with TRBD1. The trim removed 0 bases at V and 2 bases at J, leaving 2 bases unmatched. This CDR3 spans 14 amino acids. Per the germline V gene, CDR1 is DFQATT and CDR2 is SNEGSKA (reference sequence). DNA of the CDR3: TGCAGTGCTAGAGAGGGACAGGGTACCTACGAGCAGTACTTC. Protein: CSAREGQGTYEQYF.

This clonotype was detected a few times. V and J are TRBV2 and TRBJ2-1, with TRBD2 matching over 9 bases. After removal of 8 bases from V and 0 bases from J, the junction contained 11 bases not matched to a gene. Germline CDR1 and CDR2: SNHLY and FYNNEI. The CDR3 runs to 17 residues. The CDR3 spells CASGYVAGASSYNEQFF. In nucleotides, the CDR3 is TGTGCCAGCGGCTACGTAGCGGGGGCAAGCTCCTACAATGAGCAGTTCTTC.

The V and J genes are TRBV20-1 and TRBJ1-2; the D gene is possibly TRBD1 (6 bases). Trimming stripped 6 bases from V and 7 bases from J, with 15 bases between. Germline CDR1 is DFQATT and CDR2 is SNEGSKA (reference sequence). This CDR3 contains 12 residues. The CDR3 sequence is CSAAGGGGGYTF. The DNA of the CDR3 is TGCAGTGCGGCTGGAGGGGGTGGTGGCTACACCTTC.

This clonotype was seen a handful of times. The CDR3 is CATSDPDRYNEQFF. CDR3 nucleotide sequence: TGTGCCACCAGTGACCCGGACAGGTACAATGAGCAGTTCTTC. The rearrangement uses TRBV24-1 and TRBJ2-1, with TRBD1 identical over 7 bases. Germline V lookup: CDR1 KGHDR, CDR2 SFDVKD. J was trimmed by 4 bases and V by 4 bases; bases with no gene match: 3. The CDR3 contains 14 residues.

This clonotype was seen a few times. This chain uses TRBV5-6 with TRBJ2-1, with TRBD2 matching over 11 bases. The V segment lost 2 bases and the J segment 9 bases; nucleotides outside the gene matches: 7. CDR1 is SGHDT, CDR2 YYEEEE, per germline. The CDR3 consists of 15 residues. The CDR3 region is CASSLTSGSLGEQFF. The CDR3 DNA is TGTGCCAGCAGCTTAACTAGCGGGAGTCTCGGTGAGCAGTTCTTC.

There are a few counts of this clonotype. One end of the junction varies from germline; a read error may be responsible. The rearrangement joins TRBV7-7 to TRBJ2-3, with 7 bases matching TRBD2. This CDR3 contains 15 residues. CDR1 is SSHAT and CDR2 is FNYEAQ in the germline V gene (reference sequence). CDR3 residues: CASSHGRQTTDTQYF. The CDR3 nucleotides are TGTGCTAGCAGCCACGGGAGGCAGACCACAGATACGCAGTATTTT.

The chain has TRBV6-1 and TRBJ1-5; no clear D. CDR3 length equals 14 residues. The V gene lost 6 bases and the J gene lost 6 bases, with 15 bases spanning the gap. Germline values: CDR1 MNHNS, CDR2 SASEGT. The CDR3 sequence: CASRPDTRGQPQHF. The CDR3 coding sequence is TGTGCCAGCAGGCCTGACACGCGCGGTCAGCCCCAGCATTTT.

This clonotype was counted between two and nine times. The V gene is TRBV20-1, the J gene TRBJ2-2, with TRBD2 matching 11 bases. V lost 6 bases to trimming and J lost 4 bases; unmatched junction nucleotides: 7. The germline CDR1 and CDR2 sequences are DFQATT and SNEGSKA (reference sequence). The CDR3 has 15 residues. DNA for the CDR3: TGCAGTGCCCCTAGCGGGAGGAAGAGCACCGGGGAGCTGTTTTTT. Translated: CSAPSGRKSTGELFF.